The 28 T cell receptor beta chains listed next were all sequenced from one sample in a study of cytomegalovirus exposure and HLA in healthy donors. Primers for the PCR totalled 60 Vbeta and 13 Jbeta. Sequenced by immunoSEQ multiplex PCR; TCRdb stores in-frame clones only, minus some. This table holds about 67,000 clones, about 70% found once. The sequenced sample consisted of PBMCs. These receptors all stem from a woman in her twenties or thirties in good health and CMV-seronegative.

The J gene is TRBJ1-1, the V gene TRBV18; 10 nucleotides align to TRBD1. The germline V gene encodes CDR1 KGHSH and CDR2 LQKENI. The CDR3 spans 14 residues. V shed 3 bases, J shed 7 bases, and the junction held 5 bases outside the gene matches. The CDR3 reads CASSPERTGGEAFF. Written as DNA, the CDR3 is TGTGCCAGCTCACCCGAACGGACAGGGGGTGAAGCTTTCTTT.

About this clone itself: Its ends do not fully match the called genes, so a read error is possible. The V call is TRBV4-2, the J call TRBJ1-4; D is undetermined. The CDR3 has 16 residues. CDR1 and CDR2 (germline): LGHNA, YNFKEQ. CDR3 sequence reads: CVSSQASRREDEKLFF. The CDR3 DNA reads as TGTGTCAGCAGCCAAGCAAGTAGAAGGGAGGATGAAAAACTGTTTTTT.

The rearrangement links TRBV7-9 to TRBJ1-6; maybe TRBD1 (6 bases). CDR1 is SEHNR and CDR2 is FQNEAQ in the germline V gene (reference sequence). This CDR3 contains 15 residues. V gave up 3 bases and J gave up 9 bases, with 15 bases separating them. The CDR3 DNA reads TGTGCCAGCAGCTTGGGGGGGCAGGCTCCTTCACCCCTCCACTTT. Encoded protein: CASSLGGQAPSPLHF. The full variable domain, its missing parts supplied by reference TRBV7-9 and TRBJ1-6, is DTGVSQNPRHKITKRGQNVTFRCDPISEHNRLYWYRQTLGQGPEFLTYFQNEAQLEKSRLLSDRFSAERPKGSFSTLEIQRTEQGDSAMYLCASSLGGQAPSPLHFGNGTRLTVT.

In this sample, this clone turned up a few times. The chain carries TRBV4-1 and TRBJ2-7, with 13 nucleotides matching TRBD2. CDR3 length: 16 amino acids. Germline V lookup: CDR1 MGHRA, CDR2 YSYEKL. The J segment lost 8 bases and the V segment lost 0 bases, leaving 7 bases of the junction unmatched. In DNA form, the CDR3 reads TGCGCCAGCAGCCAAGATCGGGGACTAGCGGGGTACAAGCAGTACTTC. This sequence encodes CASSQDRGLAGYKQYF.

This clone has more than one count but fewer than ten. The V and J genes are TRBV5-6 and TRBJ1-2; 8 bases are a match to TRBD1. The CDR3 extends over 14 amino acids. The J segment lost 5 bases and the V segment lost 0 bases, leaving 3 bases of the junction unmatched. Germline V gene data show CDR1 as SGHDT and CDR2 as YYEEEE. The CDR3 here is CASSLGQGAYGYTF. In DNA form, the CDR3 reads TGTGCCAGCAGCTTGGGGCAGGGGGCTTATGGCTACACCTTC.

This clone was picked up a small number of times. This chain connects TRBV4-1 to TRBJ1-5; tentatively, D is TRBD1 (6 bases). Germline-derived CDR1 and CDR2 are MGHRA and YSYEKL. Between the trimmed V and J ends, which lost 4 bases and 1 base, there was a span of 11 bases. The CDR3 totals 15 residues. The CDR3 DNA sequence: TGCGCCAGCAGCCTCGGGACATTAAGCAATCAGCCCCAGCATTTT. Protein product: CASSLGTLSNQPQHF.

This rearrangement joins TRBV4-3 to TRBJ2-7; D unresolved. The V and J ends lost 0 bases and 4 bases respectively, with 10 bases between them. Germline CDR1 and CDR2: LGHNA and YSLEER. The CDR3 has 14 residues. The CDR3 loop reads CASSQDLYGYEQYF. As DNA, the CDR3 is TGCGCCAGCAGCCAAGATCTTTACGGTTACGAGCAGTACTTC.

By share, this clone ranks as medium-sized. The chain has TRBV7-9 and TRBJ1-1; TRBD1 might be the D (5 bases). CDR3 length: 15 amino acids. Germline CDR1 SEHNR, CDR2 FQNEAQ (reference sequence). V was cut by 5 bases and J by 4 bases, with 17 bases left in between. The CDR3 nucleotides are TGTGCCAGCAGCGCTTCTCGGGGGGGGAGCACTGAAGCTTTCTTT. Amino acid sequence: CASSASRGGSTEAFF.

The V call is TRBV6-5, the J call TRBJ1-2; 7 bases agree with TRBD1. The CDR3 has 14 amino acids. The V segment lost 6 bases and the J segment 9 bases; nucleotides outside the gene matches: 13. The germline CDR1 and CDR2 sequences are MNHEY and SVGAGI. In nucleotides, the CDR3 is TGTGCCAGCAGGCCCCGGGACAGTGATATTAGCTACACCTTC. This gives the protein CASRPRDSDISYTF.

This sequence joins TRBV7-9 and TRBJ1-4, with D tentatively TRBD1 (6 bases). From germline, CDR1 is SEHNR and CDR2 FQNEAQ (reference sequence). Deletions cut 4 bases from V and 3 bases from J, with 15 bases between. The CDR3 is made up of 16 amino acids. In DNA form, the CDR3 reads TGTGCCAGCAGCTCGCTCGCGGGGGCAGCTAATGAAAAACTGTTTTTT. Translation: CASSSLAGAANEKLFF.

The CDR3 reads CASSYERGGLTDTQYF. The CDR3 DNA follows: TGCGCCAGCAGCTACGAGCGGGGGGGATTGACAGATACGCAGTATTTT. The chain employs TRBV5-1 and TRBJ2-3, with TRBD2 identical over 10 bases. Germline CDR1 SGHRS, CDR2 YFSETQ. Trimming took 3 bases from V and 3 from J; bases not matched to a gene: 7. The length of the CDR3 is 16 residues.

The chain has TRBV10-3 and TRBJ1-5; the D gene is possibly TRBD1 (5 bases). Between the trimmed V and J ends, which lost 4 bases and 3 bases, there was a span of 10 bases. This CDR3 is 14 amino acids long. The germline CDR1 and CDR2 sequences are ENHRY and SYGVKD. The CDR3 here is CAISGGVDNQPQHF. For the CDR3, the DNA is TGTGCCATCAGTGGGGGGGTCGACAATCAGCCCCAGCATTTT.

The CDR3, as DNA: TGTGCCAGCAGTTACCGGGGGGGCAGGACTGAAGCTTTCTTT. It encodes CASSYRGGRTEAFF. This chain links TRBV6-6 with TRBJ1-1; possibly TRBD1 for D (6 bases). The germline V and J ends were trimmed by 2 bases and 5 bases, with 12 bases remaining between them. Germline loops: CDR1 MNHNY, CDR2 SVGAGI (reference sequence). CDR3 length: 14 residues.

The rearrangement links TRBV19 to TRBJ1-1; possible D gene TRBD1, 5 bases. Germline CDR1 is LNHDA and CDR2 is SQIVND (reference sequence). V was cut by 4 bases and J by 11 bases, with 20 bases left in between. CDR3 length equals 14 residues. CDR3: CASSTRGRGRGAFF. The CDR3 nucleotides read TGTGCCAGTAGTACCCGGGGGAGGGGAAGAGGGGCTTTCTTT.

This rearrangement joins TRBV5-4 to TRBJ1-1; tentative D call: TRBD1 (6 bases). In germline, CDR1 is SGHNT, CDR2 YYREEE (reference sequence). V lost 1 base, J lost 1 base, and 20 bases lay in between. The CDR3 sequence is 18 residues long. CDR3 DNA: TGTGCCAGCAGCTTGTGGCTCGGACAGCAAAGGGCGAACACTGAAGCTTTCTTT. Translating it yields CASSLWLGQQRANTEAFF.

As regards this clone: One junction end does not reproduce the germline sequence, and a read error may be involved. The chain is built from TRBV2 and TRBJ1-1, with 8 nucleotides matching TRBD1. Looked up from germline, CDR1 is SNHLY and CDR2 is FYNNEI. CDR3 length: 15 amino acids. The chain's CDR3 is CASSEESTGVTEAFF. The CDR3 nucleotides read TGTGCCAGCAGCGAAGAATCGACAGGGGTGACTGAAGCTTTCTTT.

This sequence joins TRBV2 and TRBJ2-1; perhaps TRBD1 as D (6 bases). The ends were cut back, 8 bases at V and 2 bases at J, with 13 bases in the middle. The CDR3 covers 14 residues. From germline, CDR1 is SNHLY and CDR2 FYNNEI. The CDR3 spells CASLGATPYNEQFF. CDR3 nucleotides: TGTGCCAGCCTGGGGGCGACCCCCTACAATGAGCAGTTCTTC. Drawing the rest from reference TRBV2 and TRBJ2-1, the complete variable domain is EPEVTQTPSHQVTQMGQEVILRCVPISNHLYFYWYRQILGQKVEFLVSFYNNEISEKSEIFDDQFSVERPDGSNFTLKIRSTKLEDSAMYFCASLGATPYNEQFFGPGTRLTVL.

The V call is TRBV7-8, the J call TRBJ2-3; 9 bases match TRBD2. The trim removed 0 bases at V and 0 bases at J, leaving 10 bases unmatched. CDR3 size: 19 residues. From germline, CDR1 is SGHVS and CDR2 FQNEAQ. CDR3 DNA: TGTGCCAGCAGCTTAGCGGTTGGTAGCGGGGGCCCGAGCACAGATACGCAGTATTTT. It codes for CASSLAVGSGGPSTDTQYF. Together with reference TRBV7-8 and TRBJ2-3, the CDR3 gives the full variable domain: GAGVSQSPRYKVAKRGQDVALRCDPISGHVSLFWYQQALGQGPEFLTYFQNEAQLDKSGLPSDRFFAERPEGSVSTLKIQRTQQEDSAVYLCASSLAVGSGGPSTDTQYFGPGTRLTVL.

The rearrangement links TRBV15 to TRBJ2-5; no clear D gene. Germline loops: CDR1 LNHNV, CDR2 YYDKDF (reference sequence). V lost 0 bases and J 8 bases, leaving 10 bases between the germline ends. This CDR3 region has 13 residues. CDR3 residues: CATSRDPSETQYF. CDR3 nucleotide sequence: TGTGCCACCAGCAGAGATCCCTCAGAAACCCAGTACTTC.

CDR3 sequence (DNA): TGTGCCAGCAATCGCCGGGACACCCTCAATGAGCAGTTCTTC. It translates to CASNRRDTLNEQFF. The chain combines TRBV27 with TRBJ2-1; possible D gene TRBD1, 6 bases. The CDR3 has 14 amino acids. CDR1 and CDR2 from the germline V gene are MNHEY and SMNVEV (reference sequence). Trimming shortened V by 7 bases and J by 6 bases, and 16 bases separated the two germline ends.

This clone was counted a few times. The V call is TRBV7-3, the J call TRBJ1-1; D possibly corresponds to TRBD1 (6 bases). Germline CDR1 reads SGHTA; CDR2 reads FQGTGA. The CDR3 length is 13 residues. Trimming pared 8 bases from V and 1 base from J, leaving 11 bases between. The CDR3 loop is CASEDRTNTEAFF. CDR3 bases: TGTGCCAGCGAGGACAGAACGAACACTGAAGCTTTCTTT.

The V gene is TRBV28, the J gene TRBJ2-2; D may be TRBD1 (5 bases). V was cut by 6 bases and J by 7 bases, with 18 bases left in between. Germline V lookup: CDR1 MDHEN, CDR2 SYDVKM. CDR3 length: 15 amino acids. CDR3 in amino acids: CASSPGSRGNGELFF. CDR3 nucleotide sequence: TGTGCCAGCAGCCCTGGCTCAAGGGGCAACGGGGAGCTGTTTTTT.

The rearrangement uses TRBV10-3 and TRBJ1-3; D gene uncertain. The V and J ends lost 5 bases and 4 bases respectively, with 15 bases between them. This CDR3 comprises 15 residues. CDR1 ENHRY and CDR2 SYGVKD come from the germline V gene. The DNA of the CDR3 is TGTGCCATCAGTCCGGCCATGGGAGGGGGAAACACCATATATTTT. Translating gives CAISPAMGGGNTIYF.

The V and J genes are TRBV5-1 and TRBJ2-5; D might be TRBD2 (6 bases). V dropped 4 bases and J dropped 3 bases, with 16 bases sitting between them. Germline CDR1 reads SGHRS; CDR2 reads YFSETQ. The CDR3 has 15 amino acids. The CDR3 nucleotides are TGCGCCAGCAGCCCCTCGGGACTTTACAAAGAGACCCAGTACTTC. Translated, it gives CASSPSGLYKETQYF.

The chain uses TRBV28 and TRBJ1-3; D is unclear. Deletions cut 5 bases from V and 4 bases from J, with 15 bases between. CDR1 is MDHEN, CDR2 SYDVKM, per germline. This CDR3 contains 15 residues. DNA for the CDR3: TGTGCCAGCAGTACCGGGTTCCCGAAGGGAAACACCATATATTTT. Translating it yields CASSTGFPKGNTIYF. The full variable domain, with the rest looked up from reference TRBV28 and TRBJ1-3, is DVKVTQSSRYLVKRTGEKVFLECVQDMDHENMFWYRQDPGLGLRLIYFSYDVKMKEKGDIPEGYSVSREKKERFSLILESASTNQTSMYLCASSTGFPKGNTIYFGEGSWLTVV.

CDR3 nucleotides: TGTGCCAGCAGCTTTTCGACAGCCCAGGTGCCCCTCCACTTT. Residues: CASSFSTAQVPLHF. The genes are TRBV5-6 and TRBJ1-6; the D gene is possibly TRBD1 (5 bases). The CDR3 is 14 residues long. V shed 2 bases and J shed 13 bases, with 16 bases lying between them. CDR1 is SGHDT, CDR2 YYEEEE, per germline.

This clone has at least ten counts. The chain carries TRBV5-1 and TRBJ1-1; 11 positions match TRBD1. The CDR3 covers 15 residues. The ends lost 4 bases at V and 5 bases at J; junction bases unmatched: 7. The germline CDR1 and CDR2 sequences are SGHRS and YFSETQ. The CDR3 sequence: CASSTGTGGSTEAFF. CDR3 bases: TGCGCCAGCAGCACGGGGACAGGGGGATCGACTGAAGCTTTCTTT.

V gene TRBV19 combines with J gene TRBJ2-3; 9 bases line up with TRBD1. V gave up 6 bases and J gave up 1 base; unmatched junction bases: 8. Germline V gene lookup returns CDR1 LNHDA and CDR2 SQIVND (reference sequence). CDR3 size: 16 residues. CDR3 protein: CASSRTGERGTDTQYF. The CDR3 DNA follows: TGTGCCAGTAGCCGGACAGGGGAACGGGGCACAGATACGCAGTATTTT.